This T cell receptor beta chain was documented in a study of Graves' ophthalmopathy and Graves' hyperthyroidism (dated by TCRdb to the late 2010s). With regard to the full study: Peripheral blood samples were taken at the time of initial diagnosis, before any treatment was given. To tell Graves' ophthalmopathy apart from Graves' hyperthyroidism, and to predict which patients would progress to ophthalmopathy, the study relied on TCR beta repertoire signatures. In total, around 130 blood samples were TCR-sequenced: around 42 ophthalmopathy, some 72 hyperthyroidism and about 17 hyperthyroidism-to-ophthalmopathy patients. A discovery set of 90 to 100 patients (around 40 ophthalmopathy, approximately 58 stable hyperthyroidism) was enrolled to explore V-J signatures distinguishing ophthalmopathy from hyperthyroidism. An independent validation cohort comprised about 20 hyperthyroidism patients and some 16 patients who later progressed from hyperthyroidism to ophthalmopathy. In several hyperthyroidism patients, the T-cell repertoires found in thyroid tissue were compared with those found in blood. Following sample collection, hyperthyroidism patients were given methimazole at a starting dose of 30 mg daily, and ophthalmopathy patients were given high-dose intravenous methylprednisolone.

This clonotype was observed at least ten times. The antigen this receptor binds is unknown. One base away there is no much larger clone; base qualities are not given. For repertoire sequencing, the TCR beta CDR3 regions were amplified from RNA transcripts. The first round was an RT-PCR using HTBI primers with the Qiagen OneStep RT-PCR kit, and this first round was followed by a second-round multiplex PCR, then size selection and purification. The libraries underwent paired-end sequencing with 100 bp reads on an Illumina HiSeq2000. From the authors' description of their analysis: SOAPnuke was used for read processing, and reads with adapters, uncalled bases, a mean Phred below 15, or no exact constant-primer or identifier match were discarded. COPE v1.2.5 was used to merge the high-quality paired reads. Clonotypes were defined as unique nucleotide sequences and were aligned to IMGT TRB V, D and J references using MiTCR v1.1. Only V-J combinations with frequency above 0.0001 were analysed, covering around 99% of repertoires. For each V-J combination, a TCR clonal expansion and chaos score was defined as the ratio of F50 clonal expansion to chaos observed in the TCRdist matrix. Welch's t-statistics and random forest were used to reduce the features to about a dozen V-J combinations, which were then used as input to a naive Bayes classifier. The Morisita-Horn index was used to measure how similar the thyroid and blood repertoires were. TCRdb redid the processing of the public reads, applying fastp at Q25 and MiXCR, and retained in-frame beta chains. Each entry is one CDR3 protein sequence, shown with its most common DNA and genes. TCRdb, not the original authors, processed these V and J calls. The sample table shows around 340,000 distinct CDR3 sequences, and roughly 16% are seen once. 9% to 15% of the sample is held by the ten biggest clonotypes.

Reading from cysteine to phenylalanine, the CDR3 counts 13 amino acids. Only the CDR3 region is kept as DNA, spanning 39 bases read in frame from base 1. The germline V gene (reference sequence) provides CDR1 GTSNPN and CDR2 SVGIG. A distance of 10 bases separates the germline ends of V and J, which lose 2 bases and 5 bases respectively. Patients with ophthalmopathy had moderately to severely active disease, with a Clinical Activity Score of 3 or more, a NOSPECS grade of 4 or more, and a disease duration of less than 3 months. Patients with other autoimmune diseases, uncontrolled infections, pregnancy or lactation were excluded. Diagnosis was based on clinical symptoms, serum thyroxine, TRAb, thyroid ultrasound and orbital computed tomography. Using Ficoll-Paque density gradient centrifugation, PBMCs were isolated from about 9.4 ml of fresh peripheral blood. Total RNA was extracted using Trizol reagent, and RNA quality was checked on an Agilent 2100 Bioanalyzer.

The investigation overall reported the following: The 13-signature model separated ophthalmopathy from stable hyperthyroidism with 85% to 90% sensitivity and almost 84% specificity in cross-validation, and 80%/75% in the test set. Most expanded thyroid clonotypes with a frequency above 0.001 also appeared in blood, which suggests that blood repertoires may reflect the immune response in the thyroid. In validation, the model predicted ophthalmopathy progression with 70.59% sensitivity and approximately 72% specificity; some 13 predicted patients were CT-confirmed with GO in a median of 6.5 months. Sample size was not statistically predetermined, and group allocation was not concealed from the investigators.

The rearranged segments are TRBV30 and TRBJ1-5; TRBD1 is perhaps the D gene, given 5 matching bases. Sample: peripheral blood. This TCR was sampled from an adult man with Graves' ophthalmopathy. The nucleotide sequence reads TGTGCCTGGAGTTTCCAGGGACATCAGCCCCAGCATTTT. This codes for CAWSFQGHQPQHF.